Below, 27 T cell receptor beta chains from the same sample are listed, as sequenced in a study of T cell responses to AZD1222 COVID-19 vaccine. TCRdb keeps only in-frame clones here, not all; method: immunoSEQ multiplex PCR. The table has roughly 93,000 clones, 85% to 90% seen once. The sample in question was peripheral blood, obtained on day 0 of MenACWY control vaccination. The receptors were gathered from an adult in good health.

This chain joins TRBV19 and TRBJ2-4; possibly TRBD1 or TRBD2 for D (6 bases each). V shed 1 base and J shed 1 base, with 17 bases lying between them. Germline loops: CDR1 LNHDA, CDR2 SQIVND (reference sequence). The CDR3 loop spans 18 amino acids. CDR3 nucleotide sequence: TGTGCCAGTAGTATAGGGTCGGGGCCGGGGGCGGCCAAAAACATTCAGTACTTC. Translating it yields CASSIGSGPGAAKNIQYF. Drawing the rest from reference TRBV19 and TRBJ2-4, the complete variable domain is DGGITQSPKYLFRKEGQNVTLSCEQNLNHDAMYWYRQDPGQGLRLIYYSQIVNDFQKGDIAEGYSVSREKKESFPLTVTSAQKNPTAFYLCASSIGSGPGAAKNIQYFGAGTRLSVL.

The chain couples TRBV5-6 to TRBJ1-2, with TRBD1 as a possible D gene (5 bases). From germline, CDR1 is SGHDT and CDR2 YYEEEE. CDR3 size: 13 residues. V was clipped by 4 bases and J by 10 bases, with 17 bases between them. The CDR3 DNA is TGTGCCAGCAGCAACACAGGCCCGAAGGCCTACACCTTC. Translating it yields CASSNTGPKAYTF.

The chain combines TRBV18 with TRBJ2-2; D remains ambiguous. The CDR3 has 14 amino acids. V lost 6 bases, J lost 6 bases, and 14 bases lay in between. The germline V gene encodes CDR1 KGHSH and CDR2 LQKENI. For the CDR3, the DNA is TGTGCCAGCTCCCAAACCTCAGACGCCGGGGAGCTGTTTTTT. Translating it yields CASSQTSDAGELFF.

The chain employs TRBV28 and TRBJ2-3; tentative D call: TRBD2 (6 bases). V lost 4 bases, J lost 5 bases, and 13 bases lay in between. Germline CDR1 reads MDHEN; CDR2 reads SYDVKM. CDR3 size: 14 residues. CDR3 sequence: CASSSGDWGDTQYF. In nucleotides, the CDR3 is TGTGCCAGCAGTTCCGGGGACTGGGGAGATACGCAGTATTTT.

V gene TRBV5-6 combines with J gene TRBJ2-5, with D uncertain. Trimming removed 1 base from V and 6 bases from J, with 13 bases in between. The CDR3 is 14 amino acids. In germline, CDR1 is SGHDT, CDR2 YYEEEE. In DNA, the CDR3 is TGTGCCAGCAGCTTGACTCTGGGGTCGCAGACCCAGTACTTC. Protein: CASSLTLGSQTQYF.

V usage is TRBV6-5 and J usage is TRBJ1-5, with TRBD1 identical over 10 bases. Germline CDR1 is MNHEY and CDR2 is SVGAGI. The CDR3 is 14 amino acids. Trimming took 6 bases from V and 5 from J; bases not matched to a gene: 4. The CDR3 spells CASRMGQGHQPQHF. The CDR3 DNA reads as TGTGCCAGCAGAATGGGACAGGGGCATCAGCCCCAGCATTTT.

The V gene is TRBV7-9, the J gene TRBJ2-3; D gene uncertain. V was clipped by 4 bases and J by 4 bases, with 9 bases between them. CDR1 SEHNR and CDR2 FQNEAQ come from the germline V gene (reference sequence). The CDR3 contains 13 residues. CDR3 residues: CASSSRTSDTQYF. The CDR3 bases are TGTGCCAGCAGCTCTAGGACGTCAGATACGCAGTATTTT.

This clone appeared a single time. The CDR3 protein is CASSFIGGARGEQFF. CDR3 DNA: TGTGCCAGCAGCTTCATCGGGGGGGCCCGTGGTGAGCAGTTCTTC. This chain uses TRBV5-4 with TRBJ2-1, with 8 bases identical to TRBD2. Trimming at V came to 2 bases and at J to 9 bases, leaving 10 bases not matched to a gene. The V gene's germline CDR1 is SGHNT and CDR2 YYREEE (reference sequence). This CDR3 has 15 residues.

The V gene is TRBV9, the J gene TRBJ1-6; the match to TRBD1 covers 8 bases. The CDR3 extends over 17 amino acids. Germline V CDR1 and CDR2: SGDLS, YYNGEE. Trimming took 4 bases from V and 2 from J; bases not matched to a gene: 8. CDR3 nucleotide sequence: TGTGCCAGCAGCTCCGGACAGGGTGGCGCCTATAATTCACCCCTCCACTTT. Residues: CASSSGQGGAYNSPLHF. Complete variable domain (other parts from reference TRBV9 and TRBJ1-6): DSGVTQTPKHLITATGQRVTLRCSPRSGDLSVYWYQQSLDQGLQFLIQYYNGEERAKGNILERFSAQQFPDLHSELNLSSLELGDSALYFCASSSGQGGAYNSPLHFGNGTRLTVT.

The chain employs TRBV6-9 and TRBJ2-1, with no clear D. V was trimmed by 4 bases and J by 8 bases, leaving 9 bases between them. This CDR3 has 12 amino acids. Germline V gives CDR1 MNHGY, CDR2 SVAAGI. The CDR3 nucleotides read TGTGCCAGCAGTTCCCTAAAGTATGAGCAGTTCTTC. It yields the protein CASSSLKYEQFF.

The chain is built from TRBV28 and TRBJ1-1, with D possibly matching TRBD1 (5 bases). This CDR3 is built from 11 residues. From germline, CDR1 is MDHEN and CDR2 SYDVKM. V dropped 9 bases and J dropped 1 base, with 6 bases sitting between them. The CDR3 DNA is TGTGCCAGTCAGGGGAACACTGAAGCTTTCTTT. Amino acids: CASQGNTEAFF.

V is TRBV5-6 and J is TRBJ1-5, with a possible D match to TRBD1 (5 bases). CDR3 length: 14 amino acids. V lost 1 base to trimming and J lost 4 bases, with 9 bases between them. Germline V gives CDR1 SGHDT, CDR2 YYEEEE. For the CDR3, the DNA is TGTGCCAGCAGCTTGTTACAGGTTAATCAGCCCCAGCATTTT. Residues: CASSLLQVNQPQHF.

V and J are TRBV27 and TRBJ2-7; a weak D match, TRBD1 (6 bases). CDR1 MNHEY and CDR2 SMNVEV come from the germline V gene (reference sequence). The length of the CDR3 is 13 residues. The V end lost 2 bases, the J end lost 4 bases, and 9 bases lay between the germline ends. CDR3 sequence: CASSLKGTYEQYF. CDR3 DNA: TGTGCCAGCAGTTTAAAGGGGACATACGAGCAGTACTTC.

The chain is built from TRBV28 and TRBJ1-2; D gene unclear. V dropped 9 bases and J dropped 4 bases, with 9 bases sitting between them. The length of the CDR3 is 11 residues. CDR1 is MDHEN, CDR2 SYDVKM, per germline. The CDR3 spells CASFNGYGYTF. CDR3 nucleotide sequence: TGTGCCAGTTTCAACGGCTATGGCTACACCTTC.

This chain joins TRBV6-5 and TRBJ2-7, with D maybe TRBD1 (5 bases). The CDR3 is 14 amino acids. The germline CDR1 and CDR2 sequences are MNHEY and SVGAGI. Trimming shortened V by 5 bases and J by 4 bases, and 15 bases separated the two germline ends. CDR3 sequence reads: CASSRQPAKYEQYF. The DNA for the CDR3 is TGTGCCAGCAGTCGACAGCCGGCAAAATACGAGCAGTACTTC.

A single count supports this clone. This rearrangement joins TRBV18 to TRBJ2-2; 7 positions agree with TRBD1. After removal of 3 bases from V and 7 bases from J, the junction contained 8 bases not matched to a gene. Germline loops: CDR1 KGHSH, CDR2 LQKENI. The CDR3 consists of 15 residues. CDR3 protein: CASSPGTGASGELFF. Written as DNA, the CDR3 is TGTGCCAGCTCACCCGGAACAGGGGCAAGCGGGGAGCTGTTTTTT.

The chain recombines TRBV6-5 with TRBJ1-5; D is possibly TRBD1 (5 bases). Trimming shortened V by 5 bases and J by 6 bases, and 11 bases separated the two germline ends. Per germline, CDR1 MNHEY and CDR2 SVGAGI. CDR3 length: 13 amino acids. The CDR3: CASSTHGGQPQHF. Here the CDR3 DNA reads TGTGCCAGCAGTACTCATGGGGGTCAGCCCCAGCATTTT.

The rearrangement links TRBV11-2 to TRBJ2-4; D gene uncertain. Germline assignment: CDR1 SGHAT and CDR2 FQNNGV. Between the trimmed V and J ends, which lost 0 bases and 2 bases, there was a span of 8 bases. CDR3 length: 15 amino acids. In DNA form, the CDR3 reads TGTGCCAGCAGCTTAGAGGCCCCTCCCAAAAACATTCAGTACTTC. The encoded protein is CASSLEAPPKNIQYF.

J is TRBJ2-2 and V is TRBV6-6, with TRBD1 matching 7 bases. V lost 2 bases and J lost 2; bases outside the gene matches: 5. The CDR3 is 16 amino acids. The V gene's germline CDR1 is MNHNY and CDR2 SVGAGI (reference sequence). The CDR3: CASSYRQGPNTGELFF. The CDR3 nucleotides read TGTGCCAGCAGTTACCGACAGGGACCCAACACCGGGGAGCTGTTTTTT.

The chain combines TRBV6-2 or TRBV6-3 with TRBJ1-2; tentative D call: TRBD1 (6 bases). V was clipped by 4 bases and J by 4 bases, with 10 bases between them. In germline, CDR1 is MNHEY, CDR2 SVGEGT. This CDR3 comprises 13 residues. The CDR3 bases are TGTGCCAGCAGTTTACAGGGTGCCTATGGCTACACCTTC. Translation: CASSLQGAYGYTF.

The gene calls are TRBV28 and TRBJ1-1; perhaps TRBD1 as D (6 bases). V was trimmed by 6 bases and J by 2 bases, leaving 13 bases between them. The length of the CDR3 is 14 residues. Germline values: CDR1 MDHEN, CDR2 SYDVKM. In DNA, the CDR3 is TGTGCCAGCAGCCCGGGGGGGGCTAACACTGAAGCTTTCTTT. Translated, it gives CASSPGGANTEAFF.

This chain uses TRBV9 with TRBJ2-6; D is possibly TRBD2 (5 bases). The CDR3 consists of 18 residues. The germline CDR1 and CDR2 sequences are SGDLS and YYNGEE. The V end lost 3 bases, the J end lost 0 bases, and 16 bases lay between the germline ends. The DNA for the CDR3 is TGTGCCAGCAGCGCTCCAGCGGACCCCCTCTCTGGGGCCAACGTCCTGACTTTC. This translates into CASSAPADPLSGANVLTF.

The chain carries TRBV4-1 and TRBJ2-7; 12 nucleotides match TRBD1. CDR3 length equals 14 residues. The V segment lost 3 bases and the J segment 7 bases; nucleotides outside the gene matches: 4. From germline, CDR1 is MGHRA and CDR2 YSYEKL. CDR3 loop: CASSQGQGASEQYF. In DNA form, the CDR3 reads TGCGCCAGCAGCCAGGGACAGGGGGCGAGTGAGCAGTACTTC.

V and J are TRBV19 and TRBJ2-3; D remains ambiguous. Germline V lookup: CDR1 LNHDA, CDR2 SQIVND (reference sequence). The CDR3 runs 12 residues. Trimming took 7 bases from V and 1 from J, leaving 6 bases between them. In DNA form, the CDR3 reads TGTGCCAGTAAGCATGGCACAGATACGCAGTATTTT. Its protein product is CASKHGTDTQYF.

The genes are TRBV6-1 and TRBJ1-2, with D unclear. The V gene lost 0 bases and the J gene lost 5 bases, with 10 bases spanning the gap. Germline CDR1 MNHNS, CDR2 SASEGT. The CDR3 totals 14 residues. The CDR3: CASSEAGLAYGYTF. In DNA form, the CDR3 reads TGTGCCAGCAGTGAAGCAGGGTTAGCGTATGGCTACACCTTC.

The sample holds one count of this clone. The rearrangement uses TRBV28 and TRBJ1-2; D not resolved. Trimming took 2 bases from V and 5 from J, leaving 6 bases between them. The CDR3 is 12 residues long. Looked up from germline, CDR1 is MDHEN and CDR2 is SYDVKM. The CDR3 DNA reads TGTGCCAGCAGTTTAACCGCTTATGGCTACACCTTC. Translating it yields CASSLTAYGYTF.

The chain links TRBV25-1 to TRBJ2-7, with 10 nucleotides matching TRBD2. V gave up 0 bases and J gave up 1 base; unmatched junction bases: 6. Germline V lookup: CDR1 MGHDK, CDR2 SYGVNS. The CDR3 length is 17 residues. The CDR3 spells CASSEYPSTSGSYEQYF. CDR3 nucleotides: TGTGCCAGCAGTGAATATCCCTCGACTAGCGGGTCCTACGAGCAGTACTTC.